Presented here are 2 T cell receptor beta chains from one specimen sequenced in a study of T cells expressing NK-cell markers. TCRdb reprocessed the 5' RACE reads, keeping one entry per CDR3 protein, no DNA. The repertoire table contains about 400,000 distinct CDR3 sequences. Sequences were obtained from blood T cells: a sorted CD56 or NKG2C T cell subset, CD4+ or CD8+ T cells, or bulk PBMC T cells (not recorded which). These receptors originate from a woman between 45 and 65 years old in good health.

The V gene is TRBV14, the J gene TRBJ2-1; TCRdb's assignment of TRBD2 cannot be checked, as there is no DNA. The CDR3 runs 15 residues. Germline CDR1 reads SGHDN; CDR2 reads FVKESK. The CDR3 sequence is CASSLTTGLADEQFF.

The chain carries TRBV24-1 and TRBJ2-1; TCRdb's assignment of TRBD1 cannot be checked, as there is no DNA. The length of the CDR3 is 16 residues. CDR1 and CDR2 from the germline V gene are KGHDR and SFDVKD. The CDR3 reads CATSDPGGSSYNEQFF.